The T cell receptor (beta chain) under discussion was sequenced for a study of T cells in Graves' hyperthyroidism and ophthalmopathy. Overall study findings and caveats: Ophthalmopathy and stable hyperthyroidism were separated by a 13 V-J model. Clonotypes that were expanded in thyroid above 0.001 mostly appeared in blood too.

CDR1 and CDR2 from the germline V gene are SGHVS and FNYEAQ. The CDR3 runs 14 residues. Trimming removed 4 bases from V and 5 bases from J, with 11 bases in between. Criteria for exclusion of patients were uncontrolled infection, other autoimmune disease, pregnancy or lactation. From RNA transcripts, TCR beta CDR3 regions were amplified. The HTBI primer set drove a first-round RT-PCR of the TCR CDR3. MiXCR was run by TCRdb on the multiplex PCR reads, yielding one entry per CDR3 protein. The sample records 750,000 to 900,000 distinct CDR3 sequences, about two fifths being singletons. As concerns this clonotype: No antigen is known for it.

The chain combines TRBV7-6 with TRBJ2-2; no reliable D call. This clonotype was obtained from a man aged 18 to 30 with Graves' hyperthyroidism. The sequenced material came from blood. CDR3 sequence: CASSSLKGTGELFF. The CDR3 nucleotides are TGTGCCAGCAGCTCCTTGAAGGGAACCGGGGAGCTGTTTTTT.